These 20 T cell receptor beta chains originate from one sample sequenced in a study of PD-1 blockade in mismatch repair-deficient tumors. Produced via immunoSEQ multiplex PCR; TCRdb's table is partial and in-frame only. The sample has 120,000 or so clones, roughly 86% seen once; the top ten hold about 12%. The material was peripheral blood, obtained approximately 72 weeks after starting pembrolizumab. The source is an adult with mismatch repair-deficient cancer.

The chain employs TRBV9 and TRBJ1-2, with D tentatively TRBD1 (6 bases). The V gene lost 3 bases and the J gene lost 2 bases, with 17 bases spanning the gap. This CDR3 has 16 amino acids. Germline assignment: CDR1 SGDLS and CDR2 YYNGEE. CDR3 protein: CASSASPSTGNYGYTF. The CDR3 DNA reads TGTGCCAGCAGCGCATCCCCCTCAACAGGGAACTATGGCTACACCTTC. The whole variable domain, remainder taken from reference TRBV9 and TRBJ1-2, is DSGVTQTPKHLITATGQRVTLRCSPRSGDLSVYWYQQSLDQGLQFLIQYYNGEERAKGNILERFSAQQFPDLHSELNLSSLELGDSALYFCASSASPSTGNYGYTFGSGTRLTVV.

The CDR3 region is CASGGGKNIQYF. The CDR3 DNA is TGTGCCAGTGGTGGAGGCAAAAACATTCAGTACTTC. The chain combines TRBV2 with TRBJ2-4; weak D call: TRBD2 (5 bases). Germline V gene sequence: CDR1 SNHLY, CDR2 FYNNEI. The CDR3 runs to 12 residues. Trimming took 9 bases from V and 3 from J, leaving 9 bases between them. Variable domain in full (rest from reference TRBV2 and TRBJ2-4): EPEVTQTPSHQVTQMGQEVILRCVPISNHLYFYWYRQILGQKVEFLVSFYNNEISEKSEIFDDQFSVERPDGSNFTLKIRSTKLEDSAMYFCASGGGKNIQYFGAGTRLSVL.

The chain uses TRBV5-1 and TRBJ2-2; either TRBD1 or TRBD2 may supply D (5 bases each). V lost 7 bases and J 9 bases, leaving 16 bases between the germline ends. CDR3 size: 13 residues. Germline V gene data show CDR1 as SGHRS and CDR2 as YFSETQ. The CDR3: CASVGTDYRELFF. In nucleotides, the CDR3 is TGCGCCAGCGTTGGGACCGACTACCGGGAGCTGTTTTTT. The full variable domain, in which reference TRBV5-1 and TRBJ2-2 provide the parts outside the CDR3, is KAGVTQTPRYLIKTRGQQVTLSCSPISGHRSVSWYQQTPGQGLQFLFEYFSETQRNKGNFPGRFSGRQFSNSRSEMNVSTLELGDSALYLCASVGTDYRELFFGEGSRLTVL.

The CDR3 nucleotides are TGCGCCAGCAGCCAAGGATCCGTGATTGGCCCCGGGGAGCTGTTTTTT. The encoded protein is CASSQGSVIGPGELFF. V usage is TRBV4-3 and J usage is TRBJ2-2, with D unclear. V shed 1 base and J shed 6 bases, with 15 bases lying between them. Germline-derived CDR1 and CDR2 are LGHNA and YSLEER. The CDR3 is 16 amino acids.

V and J are TRBV4-1 and TRBJ2-5; 8 nucleotides align to TRBD1. The germline V gene encodes CDR1 MGHRA and CDR2 YSYEKL. Trimming cost V 0 bases and J 5 bases; bases outside gene matches: 5. The CDR3 runs 15 residues. CDR3 in DNA: TGCGCCAGCAGCCAAGAGTGGACAGGGCACGAGACCCAGTACTTC. Translation: CASSQEWTGHETQYF.

The genes are TRBV18 and TRBJ2-7; TRBD2 agrees at 9 bases. The CDR3 spans 13 residues. With 5 bases clipped from V and 7 bases from J, the junction kept 6 bases outside the gene matches. The germline CDR1 and CDR2 sequences are KGHSH and LQKENI. Written as DNA, the CDR3 is TGTGCCAGCTCAGCCGGGACTAGCTGGGAGCAGTACTTC. Translating it yields CASSAGTSWEQYF.

The genes are TRBV6-5 and TRBJ1-5; tentatively, D is TRBD1 (5 bases). V was pared by 6 bases and J by 7 bases, with 19 bases between. The CDR3 extends over 15 amino acids. Germline CDR1 and CDR2: MNHEY and SVGAGI. In DNA form, the CDR3 reads TGTGCCAGCAGCCCCGGGGCCCGCACCGCCCAGCCCCAGCATTTT. It translates to CASSPGARTAQPQHF.

The J gene is TRBJ2-7, the V gene TRBV5-5, with a weak D call TRBD2 (5 bases). The CDR3 is made up of 11 amino acids. Between the trimmed V and J ends, which lost 4 bases and 6 bases, there was a span of 8 bases. CDR1 and CDR2 from the germline V gene are SGHKS and YYEKEE (reference sequence). The CDR3 bases are TGTGCCAGCAGCCTTGGACTCGAGCAGTACTTC. It specifies CASSLGLEQYF.

CDR3 coding DNA: TGTGCCAGCAGCTTAGAGGGATTCAGGGGGTCAGACAATGAGCAGTTCTTC. This encodes CASSLEGFRGSDNEQFF. J is TRBJ2-1 and V is TRBV11-2; TRBD1 aligns across 7 bases. This CDR3 spans 17 amino acids. CDR1 SGHAT and CDR2 FQNNGV come from the germline V gene. Trimming removed 0 bases from V and 5 bases from J; junction bases left unmatched: 10. Looking up the rest from reference TRBV11-2 and TRBJ2-1 gives the full variable domain: EAGVAQSPRYKIIEKRQSVAFWCNPISGHATLYWYQQILGQGPKLLIQFQNNGVVDDSQLPKDRFSAERLKGVDSTLKIQPAKLEDSAVYLCASSLEGFRGSDNEQFFGPGTRLTVL.

The CDR3 DNA follows: TGTGCCAGCAGCCTACAGGGGATGGACACCGGGGAGCTGTTTTTT. Its translation is CASSLQGMDTGELFF. The chain is built from TRBV7-9 and TRBJ2-2; 7 bases are a match to TRBD1. The CDR3 spans 15 residues. Germline V gene sequence: CDR1 SEHNR, CDR2 FQNEAQ (reference sequence). Trimming cost V 5 bases and J 3 bases; bases outside gene matches: 6.

This sequence joins TRBV10-3 and TRBJ2-1; TRBD2 matches at 9 bases. Germline CDR1 and CDR2: ENHRY and SYGVKD. With 3 bases clipped from V and 8 bases from J, the junction kept 5 bases outside the gene matches. This CDR3 is built from 14 residues. As DNA, the CDR3 is TGTGCCATCAGTGACGTAGCGGGAGCTCATGAGCAGTTCTTC. Translating it yields CAISDVAGAHEQFF.

The V call is TRBV6-1, the J call TRBJ2-6, with 10 bases that match TRBD1. Germline lookup yields CDR1 MNHNS and CDR2 SASEGT. This CDR3 has 16 amino acids. Trimming removed 4 bases from V and 0 bases from J; junction bases left unmatched: 0. The CDR3 coding sequence is TGTGCCAGCAGTGGGACAGGGGGCTCTGGGGCCAACGTCCTGACTTTC. It is translated as CASSGTGGSGANVLTF.

The V and J genes are TRBV4-2 and TRBJ2-2; 7 bases line up with TRBD2. The germline V gene has CDR1 LGHNA and CDR2 YNFKEQ. After removal of 0 bases from V and 1 base from J, the junction contained 2 bases not matched to a gene. CDR3 length equals 16 residues. The CDR3 sequence: CASSQESGKNTGELFF. DNA of the CDR3: TGTGCCAGCAGCCAAGAAAGCGGGAAGAACACCGGGGAGCTGTTTTTT.

The chain joins TRBV4-1 to TRBJ2-7; 8 bases match TRBD1. Germline V gene sequence: CDR1 MGHRA, CDR2 YSYEKL. V gave up 4 bases and J gave up 1 base; unmatched junction bases: 6. This CDR3 contains 15 residues. CDR3 loop: CASSRGQGESYEQYF. As DNA, the CDR3 is TGCGCCAGCAGCCGTGGACAGGGAGAATCCTACGAGCAGTACTTC.

CDR3 amino acids: CASSNLVGRAFYEQYF. The CDR3 bases are TGTGCCAGTAGTAATCTCGTCGGGAGGGCCTTCTACGAGCAGTACTTC. This chain connects TRBV19 to TRBJ2-7; 8 bases align to TRBD2. In germline, CDR1 is LNHDA, CDR2 SQIVND (reference sequence). With 4 bases clipped from V and 3 bases from J, the junction kept 11 bases outside the gene matches. This CDR3 contains 16 residues.

This sequence joins TRBV5-1 and TRBJ2-2; D perhaps matches TRBD1 (5 bases). Trimming took 7 bases from V and 4 from J, leaving 14 bases between them. The CDR3 is 14 residues long. The germline V gene has CDR1 SGHRS and CDR2 YFSETQ. The CDR3 spells CASYPGIFTGELFF. In DNA form, the CDR3 reads TGCGCCAGCTACCCAGGGATCTTCACCGGGGAGCTGTTTTTT.

The rearrangement uses TRBV10-3 and TRBJ2-1; TRBD2 is a possible D gene (5 bases). Germline V gives CDR1 ENHRY, CDR2 SYGVKD. This CDR3 has 14 amino acids. Trimming shortened V by 7 bases and J by 0 bases, and 10 bases separated the two germline ends. CDR3 nucleotides: TGTGCCATCACTTTAGCGAGCTCCTACAATGAGCAGTTCTTC. Translated, it gives CAITLASSYNEQFF.

The J gene is TRBJ2-7, the V gene TRBV6-1, with 8 bases that match TRBD1. V lost 6 bases, J lost 3 bases, and 4 bases stayed unmatched. This CDR3 region has 13 residues. Germline V CDR1 and CDR2: MNHNS, SASEGT. The CDR3 protein is CASSPGQDYEQYF. CDR3 DNA sequence: TGTGCCAGCAGCCCGGGACAGGACTACGAGCAGTACTTC.

The genes are TRBV7-9 and TRBJ2-2; D is unresolved. The CDR3 covers 15 residues. V dropped 7 bases and J dropped 0 bases, with 12 bases sitting between them. Germline V gene data show CDR1 as SEHNR and CDR2 as FQNEAQ (reference sequence). CDR3 loop: CASTSRLANTGELFF. The CDR3 coding sequence is TGTGCCAGCACAAGCAGATTGGCGAACACCGGGGAGCTGTTTTTT. The full variable domain, completed using reference TRBV7-9 and TRBJ2-2, is DTGVSQNPRHKITKRGQNVTFRCDPISEHNRLYWYRQTLGQGPEFLTYFQNEAQLEKSRLLSDRFSAERPKGSFSTLEIQRTEQGDSAMYLCASTSRLANTGELFFGEGSRLTVL.

CDR3 DNA sequence: TGTGCCAGCAGTCGGGGCATAAGAGATTACGAGCAGTACTTC. The encoded protein is CASSRGIRDYEQYF. V is TRBV6-5 and J is TRBJ2-7; D tentatively reads TRBD1 or TRBD2 (5 bases each). V was clipped by 5 bases and J by 4 bases, with 15 bases between them. In germline, CDR1 is MNHEY, CDR2 SVGAGI. The CDR3 covers 14 residues.